Listed here are 23 T cell receptor beta chains from one sample, sequenced in a study of OX40 agonist ivuxolimab in advanced cancers. Produced via immunoSEQ multiplex PCR; TCRdb's table is partial and in-frame only. This sample has 76,000 or so clones, with approximately 83% found just once. The source was CD4+ or CD8+ T cells sorted from blood, collected in a trial of the OX40 agonist ivuxolimab. These receptors were obtained from an adult with an advanced solid tumor such as melanoma, head and neck, liver or kidney cancer.

V and J are TRBV5-1 and TRBJ1-2, with a possible D match to TRBD1 (6 bases). The CDR3 length is 18 residues. Germline CDR1 reads SGHRS; CDR2 reads YFSETQ. Trimming shortened V by 1 base and J by 4 bases, and 23 bases separated the two germline ends. The CDR3 sequence: CASSLLWAGEGTGYGYTF. CDR3 DNA: TGCGCCAGCAGCTTGTTATGGGCAGGGGAAGGTACCGGCTATGGCTACACCTTC. The entire variable domain, with the rest obtained from reference TRBV5-1 and TRBJ1-2, is as follows: KAGVTQTPRYLIKTRGQQVTLSCSPISGHRSVSWYQQTPGQGLQFLFEYFSETQRNKGNFPGRFSGRQFSNSRSEMNVSTLELGDSALYLCASSLLWAGEGTGYGYTFGSGTRLTVV.

V gene TRBV5-1 combines with J gene TRBJ1-1, with 7 bases lining up with TRBD1. The germline V gene encodes CDR1 SGHRS and CDR2 YFSETQ. The CDR3 is made up of 14 amino acids. V shed 3 bases, J shed 5 bases, and the junction held 7 bases outside the gene matches. CDR3 sequence: CASSSSRQGTEAFF. The CDR3 coding sequence is TGCGCCAGCAGCTCTTCGAGACAGGGTACTGAAGCTTTCTTT.

The V gene is TRBV10-2, the J gene TRBJ1-1; D not certain. This CDR3 spans 13 amino acids. From germline, CDR1 is WSHSY and CDR2 SAAADI. V lost 0 bases to trimming and J lost 6 bases, with 8 bases between them. For the CDR3, the DNA is TGCGCCAGCAGTGAGTCGCTAAGCGCTGAAGCTTTCTTT. Protein sequence: CASSESLSAEAFF.

This chain joins TRBV7-2 and TRBJ1-1; D is possibly TRBD1 (6 bases). CDR1 and CDR2 from the germline V gene are SGHTA and FQGNSA. The CDR3 has 13 residues. V gave up 7 bases and J gave up 5 bases, with 14 bases separating them. The CDR3 sequence is CASTLQGGTEAFF. The DNA of the CDR3 is TGTGCCAGCACCCTACAGGGAGGTACTGAAGCTTTCTTT.

This chain links TRBV19 with TRBJ2-5, with 8 nucleotides matching TRBD2. CDR3 length: 13 residues. V trimming: 0 bases; J trimming: 10 bases; junction bases outside the gene matches: 4. Germline loops: CDR1 LNHDA, CDR2 SQIVND (reference sequence). The CDR3 nucleotides are TGTGCCAGTAGTATAGATTCGGGGGGGAGCCAGTACTTC. The encoded protein is CASSIDSGGSQYF.

The rearrangement joins TRBV11-2 to TRBJ1-2, with D hard to call. V was trimmed by 4 bases and J by 9 bases, leaving 18 bases between them. CDR1 SGHAT and CDR2 FQNNGV come from the germline V gene. The CDR3 extends over 14 amino acids. The CDR3 loop reads CASSSSSGGISYTF. CDR3 sequence (DNA): TGTGCCAGCAGCTCCTCATCGGGTGGAATAAGCTACACCTTC.

The chain uses TRBV5-6 and TRBJ2-7; maybe TRBD2 (5 bases). With 2 bases removed from V and 7 bases from J, the gap between germline ends came to 10 bases. The germline gives CDR1 SGHDT, CDR2 YYEEEE. The CDR3 spans 12 residues. CDR3 sequence: CASSFAPGEQYF. The CDR3, as DNA: TGTGCCAGCAGCTTTGCCCCGGGGGAGCAGTACTTC.

V is TRBV28 and J is TRBJ1-5; 8 positions match TRBD1. J was trimmed by 0 bases and V by 6 bases; bases with no gene match: 16. Germline assignment: CDR1 MDHEN and CDR2 SYDVKM. The CDR3 is 19 amino acids. CDR3 coding DNA: TGTGCCAGCAGCCCCCCGGGCAGGGGGCCCCCTTATAGCAATCAGCCCCAGCATTTT. It encodes CASSPPGRGPPYSNQPQHF.

This sequence joins TRBV7-9 and TRBJ1-2, with 9 positions matching TRBD1. Trimming removed 4 bases from V and 4 bases from J; junction bases left unmatched: 4. The length of the CDR3 is 14 residues. Germline V gene data show CDR1 as SEHNR and CDR2 as FQNEAQ (reference sequence). The CDR3 nucleotides read TGTGCCAGCAGCTCCCCGGGACAGGGCTATGGCTACACCTTC. Translating gives CASSSPGQGYGYTF.

The chain uses TRBV2 and TRBJ2-2; D is ambiguous. The CDR3 is 13 residues long. Germline V lookup: CDR1 SNHLY, CDR2 FYNNEI. V was shortened by 7 bases and J by 1 base, with 7 bases between the two germline ends. For the CDR3, the DNA is TGTGCCAGCACAGGAAAGAACACCGGGGAGCTGTTTTTT. Translation gives CASTGKNTGELFF.

This clone has more than one count but fewer than ten. The V call is TRBV7-9, the J call TRBJ2-7; TRBD2 agrees at 7 bases. Per germline, CDR1 SEHNR and CDR2 FQNEAQ (reference sequence). The CDR3 length is 14 residues. V trimming: 5 bases; J trimming: 4 bases; junction bases outside the gene matches: 8. The CDR3 sequence: CASSPWAGAYEQYF. Written as DNA, the CDR3 is TGTGCCAGCAGCCCATGGGCGGGAGCTTACGAGCAGTACTTC.

The chain is built from TRBV5-1 and TRBJ1-2; 9 bases fit TRBD1. Germline lookup yields CDR1 SGHRS and CDR2 YFSETQ. This CDR3 is built from 14 residues. The trim removed 4 bases at V and 8 bases at J, leaving 9 bases unmatched. CDR3 loop: CASSVGQGLGGYTF. The CDR3 DNA follows: TGCGCCAGCAGCGTCGGACAGGGGCTGGGGGGCTACACCTTC. Together with reference TRBV5-1 and TRBJ1-2, the CDR3 gives the full variable domain: KAGVTQTPRYLIKTRGQQVTLSCSPISGHRSVSWYQQTPGQGLQFLFEYFSETQRNKGNFPGRFSGRQFSNSRSEMNVSTLELGDSALYLCASSVGQGLGGYTFGSGTRLTVV.

The V call is TRBV9, the J call TRBJ2-7, with 10 bases that match TRBD1. CDR3 length: 16 amino acids. The V and J ends lost 0 bases and 2 bases, in that order; junction bases with no gene match: 5. Germline CDR1 and CDR2: SGDLS and YYNGEE. In DNA, the CDR3 is TGTGCCAGCAGCGTAGACGCCGGGACAGGGGCCTACGAGCAGTACTTC. Protein product: CASSVDAGTGAYEQYF.

This clone was recorded a few times. This chain links TRBV4-2 with TRBJ1-1; D may be TRBD1 (6 bases). This CDR3 comprises 15 residues. The germline V gene encodes CDR1 LGHNA and CDR2 YNFKEQ. Trimming removed 0 bases from V and 4 bases from J, with 12 bases in between. CDR3 residues: CASSQERGVLTEAFF. Here the CDR3 DNA reads TGTGCCAGCAGCCAAGAAAGGGGGGTCCTCACTGAAGCTTTCTTT.

The rearrangement joins TRBV6-5 to TRBJ2-7; no clear D. This CDR3 is 11 amino acids long. Germline CDR1 reads MNHEY; CDR2 reads SVGAGI. Between the trimmed V and J ends, which lost 5 bases and 3 bases, there was a span of 5 bases. The CDR3 region is CASSTFYEQYF. CDR3 coding DNA: TGTGCCAGCAGTACCTTCTACGAGCAGTACTTC.

The chain uses TRBV5-1 and TRBJ1-6; TRBD1 matches at 7 bases. With 0 bases clipped from V and 7 bases from J, the junction kept 4 bases outside the gene matches. The CDR3 has 15 residues. Germline-derived CDR1 and CDR2 are SGHRS and YFSETQ. The CDR3 sequence is CASSLEGGSNSPLHF. The CDR3 DNA reads TGCGCCAGCAGCTTGGAAGGGGGCAGCAATTCACCCCTCCACTTT.

This chain connects TRBV2 to TRBJ2-7, with TRBD1 matching 11 bases. The V gene's germline CDR1 is SNHLY and CDR2 FYNNEI. The CDR3 is 14 amino acids. Unmatched junction bases numbered 4, after V lost 6 bases and J lost 3 bases. The DNA of the CDR3 is TGTGCCAGCAGGGGACAGGGGGGGCTCTACGAGCAGTACTTC. This translates into CASRGQGGLYEQYF.

This clone came up once. V gene TRBV18 combines with J gene TRBJ1-5; D not resolved. V was clipped by 5 bases and J by 4 bases, with 12 bases between them. The CDR3 covers 14 residues. Germline-derived CDR1 and CDR2 are KGHSH and LQKENI. The CDR3 spells CASSSARDNQPQHF. CDR3 DNA: TGTGCCAGCTCATCGGCGAGGGATAATCAGCCCCAGCATTTT.

This chain joins TRBV10-3 and TRBJ1-1; D is undetermined. CDR3 size: 12 residues. The V gene lost 2 bases and the J gene lost 8 bases, with 9 bases spanning the gap. CDR1 is ENHRY, CDR2 SYGVKD, per germline. The CDR3 protein is CAISERIAEAFF. CDR3 in DNA: TGTGCCATCAGTGAGCGAATTGCGGAAGCTTTCTTT.

The rearrangement joins TRBV11-2 to TRBJ1-2; D perhaps matches TRBD1 (6 bases). The CDR3 consists of 12 residues. V gave up 6 bases and J gave up 6 bases, with 11 bases separating them. CDR1 SGHAT and CDR2 FQNNGV come from the germline V gene. This CDR3 is CASRRGGNGYTF. Here the CDR3 DNA reads TGTGCCAGCAGGAGGGGGGGCAATGGCTACACCTTC.

This chain connects TRBV14 to TRBJ2-7; perhaps TRBD1 as D (5 bases). V lost 4 bases to trimming and J lost 2 bases, with 15 bases between them. The CDR3 runs to 15 residues. Per the germline V gene, CDR1 is SGHDN and CDR2 is FVKESK. Written as DNA, the CDR3 is TGTGCCAGCAGCCCCCTCTCCCCCAGGGCCTACGAGCAGTACTTC. This encodes CASSPLSPRAYEQYF.

The genes are TRBV2 and TRBJ1-3; the D is unclear. CDR1 and CDR2 (germline): SNHLY, FYNNEI. The CDR3 spans 15 residues. The V gene lost 1 base and the J gene lost 4 bases, with 11 bases spanning the gap. In DNA form, the CDR3 reads TGTGCCAGCAGTGAAGGACGGCATTACGGAAACACCATATATTTT. This sequence encodes CASSEGRHYGNTIYF.

This clone was observed a handful of times. The CDR3 DNA reads TGTGCCAGCAGTGAAGCCACAGGGGGCTTTAATGAAGCTTTCTTT. Amino acid sequence: CASSEATGGFNEAFF. This chain links TRBV2 with TRBJ1-1, with 9 bases lining up with TRBD1. The CDR3 extends over 15 amino acids. The junction had 6 bases not matched to a gene; V was cut back by 0 bases and J by 7 bases. Germline lookup yields CDR1 SNHLY and CDR2 FYNNEI.